This T cell receptor (beta chain) was observed in a study of low-dose radiotherapy and immunotherapy resistance in tumors. The germline CDR1 and CDR2 sequences are LGHDT and YNNKEL (reference sequence). CDR3 length: 13 amino acids. V trimming: 6 bases; J trimming: 16 bases; junction bases outside the gene matches: 10. Gene-specific TRAV and TRBV primers were used for first-strand cDNA, covering alpha and beta chains. TCRs were amplified for approximately 21 PCR cycles with a constant-region primer and V-primer adapter. Using its own MiXCR run on the reads, TCRdb lists one record per CDR3 protein. The sample has around 65,000 distinct CDR3 sequences, about 30% seen once. Time point noted: before trial treatment.

The gene calls are TRBV3-1 and TRBJ2-1; 12 nucleotides agree with TRBD2. Sequences were derived from PBMCs, sampled before treatment. This TCR derives from a male donor with rectosigmoid adenocarcinoma. CDR3 nucleotide sequence: TGTGCCAGCAGTTCTCTAGCGGGAGGGCCCGGTTTCTTC. Protein product: CASSSLAGGPGFF.